One T cell receptor (beta chain) is described in this entry. The CDR3 consists of 15 residues. Germline CDR1 and CDR2: SGHTA and FQGTGA. V was clipped by 8 bases and J by 3 bases, with 18 bases between them. As originally analysed: By means of reference gene primer amplification, nucleated cell counts were estimated. Sequencing was performed with immunoSEQ multiplex PCR; in TCRdb, only in-frame clones are kept and a portion is missing. V, J and clone size were drawn from that table, and D and trimming were deduced from the DNA. The data contain 80,000 to 95,000 clones, around 84% of them seen just once; the ten biggest clones take up about 24%. The sample belongs to a study of blood T cell repertoires in COVID-19. Study-level background: The United States, Italy and Spain were the sources of the acute and convalescent COVID-19 samples. T cells, B-cell-depleted T cells, or PBMCs supplied cDNA or gDNA.

Sequenced input: peripheral blood. The chain has TRBV7-3 and TRBJ2-3; D might be TRBD2 (6 bases). This receptor was identified in a woman of 80 years or more in a cohort sampled during active or convalescent COVID-19. CDR3 nucleotide sequence: TGTGCCAGCGGACGCCAGCGGGCCACGACAGATACGCAGTATTTT. Translation gives CASGRQRATTDTQYF.